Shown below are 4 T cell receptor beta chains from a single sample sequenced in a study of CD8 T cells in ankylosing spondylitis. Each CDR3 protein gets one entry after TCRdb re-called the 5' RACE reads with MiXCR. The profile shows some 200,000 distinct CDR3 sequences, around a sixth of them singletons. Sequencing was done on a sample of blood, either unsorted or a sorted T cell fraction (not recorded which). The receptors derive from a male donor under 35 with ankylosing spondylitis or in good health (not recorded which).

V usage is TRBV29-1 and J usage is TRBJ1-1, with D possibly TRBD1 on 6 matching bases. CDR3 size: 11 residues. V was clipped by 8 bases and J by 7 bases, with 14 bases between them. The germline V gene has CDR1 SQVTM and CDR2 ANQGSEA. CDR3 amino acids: CSSNWGHEAFF. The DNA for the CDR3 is TGCAGCTCTAACTGGGGACATGAAGCTTTCTTT.

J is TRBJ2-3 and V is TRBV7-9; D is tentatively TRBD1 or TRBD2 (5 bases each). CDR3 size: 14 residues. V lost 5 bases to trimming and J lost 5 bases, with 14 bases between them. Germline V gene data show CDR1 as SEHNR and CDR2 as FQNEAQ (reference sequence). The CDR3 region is CASSPPGAGDTQYF. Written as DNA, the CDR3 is TGTGCCAGCAGCCCCCCTGGGGCGGGAGATACGCAGTATTTT. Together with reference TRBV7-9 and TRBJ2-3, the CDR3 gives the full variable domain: DTGVSQNPRHKITKRGQNVTFRCDPISEHNRLYWYRQTLGQGPEFLTYFQNEAQLEKSRLLSDRFSAERPKGSFSTLEIQRTEQGDSAMYLCASSPPGAGDTQYFGPGTRLTVL.

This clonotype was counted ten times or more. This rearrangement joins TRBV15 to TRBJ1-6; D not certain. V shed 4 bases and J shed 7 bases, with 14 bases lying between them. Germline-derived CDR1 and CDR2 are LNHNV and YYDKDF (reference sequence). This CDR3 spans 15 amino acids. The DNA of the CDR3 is TGTGCCACCAGCACCCCGCAGGCAGTAAATTCACCCCTCCACTTT. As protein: CATSTPQAVNSPLHF.

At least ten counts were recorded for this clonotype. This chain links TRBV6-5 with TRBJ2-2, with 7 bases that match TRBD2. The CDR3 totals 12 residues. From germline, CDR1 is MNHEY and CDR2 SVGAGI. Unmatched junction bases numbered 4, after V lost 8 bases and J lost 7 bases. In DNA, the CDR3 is TGTGCCAGCGGGAGGGCCGTCGGGGAGCTGTTTTTT. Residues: CASGRAVGELFF.